This entry is about one T cell receptor (beta chain). Sequencing was performed with immunoSEQ multiplex PCR; in TCRdb, only in-frame clones are kept and a portion is missing. The profile covers around 100,000 clones, with approximately 78% appearing a single time and 0.99% taken by the ten largest. Germline V CDR1 and CDR2: SGHTA, FQGNSA. V lost 5 bases to trimming and J lost 1 base; unmatched junction nucleotides: 5. The CDR3 totals 15 residues. This sample is drawn from a study of T cell clones after liver transplantation. The chain joins TRBV7-2 to TRBJ2-1, with 7 positions matching TRBD2. The sequence came from a human donor who received a liver transplant. Sequenced material: CD4+ T cells from blood, taken before liver transplant. The CDR3 protein is CASSPGLESYNEQFF. In nucleotides, the CDR3 is TGTGCCAGCAGCCCCGGACTAGAGTCCTACAATGAGCAGTTCTTC.